The 19 T cell receptor beta chains given below trace back to one sample, sequenced in a study of T-cell reconstitution after alpha-beta-depleted transplantation in children. It was with unique molecular identifiers that the TCRbeta library was prepared. TCRdb fed the PCR reads into MiXCR, producing one record per CDR3 protein. This table holds 360,000 or so distinct CDR3 sequences, roughly 22% found once. Sequencing used PBMCs from the stem cell graft donor, obtained from the stem cell graft. The receptor set was obtained from a human donor who donated a stem cell graft to a child with acute myeloid leukemia.

The DNA of the CDR3 is TGTGCCAGCAGCCACGGGACATTAACAGATACGCAGTATTTT. Amino acids: CASSHGTLTDTQYF. This chain links TRBV7-2 with TRBJ2-3, with D maybe TRBD1 (6 bases). The germline gives CDR1 SGHTA, CDR2 FQGNSA. The germline V and J ends were trimmed by 5 bases and 3 bases, with 12 bases remaining between them. The CDR3 runs to 14 residues.

The genes are TRBV4-1 and TRBJ2-7; the match to TRBD1 covers 7 bases. The CDR3 is made up of 14 amino acids. CDR1 and CDR2 (germline): MGHRA, YSYEKL. V shed 4 bases, J shed 4 bases, and the junction held 7 bases outside the gene matches. CDR3 DNA sequence: TGCGCCAGCAGCCGGGGACAGAACTCATACGAGCAGTACTTC. Translated: CASSRGQNSYEQYF.

In this sample, this clonotype turned up a few times. This chain's CDR3 is CAISPGPMGNTEAFF. The CDR3 nucleotides are TGTGCCATCAGTCCGGGGCCAATGGGGAACACTGAAGCTTTCTTT. This sequence joins TRBV10-3 and TRBJ1-1; the D gene is possibly TRBD1 (5 bases). CDR3 length: 15 amino acids. CDR1 and CDR2 from the germline V gene are ENHRY and SYGVKD. V dropped 5 bases and J dropped 1 base, with 14 bases sitting between them.

This clonotype was found once. The chain links TRBV15 to TRBJ2-5; 8 bases line up with TRBD1. Germline trimming cut 1 base from V and 2 bases from J; bases unmatched to any gene: 9. The CDR3 is 17 amino acids. In germline, CDR1 is LNHNV, CDR2 YYDKDF (reference sequence). The CDR3 DNA reads as TGTGCCACCAGCAGAGGGTTACCGGGACAGGAACAAGAGACCCAGTACTTC. Translating gives CATSRGLPGQEQETQYF.

The chain has TRBV20-1 and TRBJ2-2; D is ambiguous. Germline-derived CDR1 and CDR2 are DFQATT and SNEGSKA (reference sequence). The germline V and J ends were trimmed by 1 base and 2 bases, with 8 bases remaining between them. The CDR3 covers 14 residues. The CDR3 DNA reads TGCAGTGCTAGAGGTGCAGATAACACCGGGGAGCTGTTTTTT. This gives the protein CSARGADNTGELFF.

CDR3: CSARDPLPIADTQYF. The CDR3 DNA reads TGCAGTGCTAGAGATCCCCTCCCTATAGCAGATACGCAGTATTTT. J is TRBJ2-3 and V is TRBV20-1, with D uncertain. Germline CDR1 DFQATT, CDR2 SNEGSKA (reference sequence). V lost 0 bases, J lost 4 bases, and 14 bases lay in between. The CDR3 is 15 amino acids.

The gene calls are TRBV7-9 and TRBJ2-7; 7 bases agree with TRBD1. CDR1 and CDR2 (germline): SEHNR, FQNEAQ (reference sequence). The CDR3 has 15 amino acids. The junction had 3 bases not matched to a gene; V was cut back by 0 bases and J by 1 base. CDR3 DNA sequence: TGTGCCAGCAGCTTAGCCGGGACAGCATCCTACGAGCAGTACTTC. It yields the protein CASSLAGTASYEQYF. Full variable domain (rest looked up from reference TRBV7-9 and TRBJ2-7): DTGVSQNPRHKITKRGQNVTFRCDPISEHNRLYWYRQTLGQGPEFLTYFQNEAQLEKSRLLSDRFSAERPKGSFSTLEIQRTEQGDSAMYLCASSLAGTASYEQYFGPGTRLTVT.

The chain is built from TRBV12-3 or TRBV12-4 and TRBJ1-6; 7 bases align to TRBD1. This CDR3 comprises 14 residues. V shed 2 bases and J 7 bases; nucleotides not matched to a gene: 2. The DNA for the CDR3 is TGTGCCAGCAGTTTAATGACAGGGAATTCACCCCTCCACTTT. Residues: CASSLMTGNSPLHF.

This clonotype was detected many times. The J gene is TRBJ2-1, the V gene TRBV6-5, with a weak D call TRBD2 (5 bases). The ends were cut back, 4 bases at V and 6 bases at J, with 13 bases in the middle. Germline V gives CDR1 MNHEY, CDR2 SVGAGI. The CDR3 runs 14 residues. DNA of the CDR3: TGTGCCAGCAGTTTGCGAACTAGTAGCAATGAGCAGTTCTTC. Protein: CASSLRTSSNEQFF.

This clonotype came up many times. The V and J genes are TRBV12-3 or TRBV12-4 and TRBJ2-5, with 9 bases lining up with TRBD1. The CDR3 has 13 residues. Trimming took 6 bases from V and 4 from J; bases not matched to a gene: 3. CDR3: CASSLDRGETQYF. The CDR3 DNA follows: TGTGCCAGCAGCTTGGACAGGGGAGAGACCCAGTACTTC.

This clonotype was seen more than once but under ten times. J is TRBJ2-6 and V is TRBV11-1; 7 bases are shared with TRBD2. This CDR3 spans 18 amino acids. J gave up 0 bases and V 2 bases, and 7 bases lay outside the gene matches. The germline V gene encodes CDR1 SGHAT and CDR2 FQDESV (reference sequence). In DNA, the CDR3 is TGTGCCAGCAGCTTATTCCGGGGGGAGAGCTCTGGGGCCAACGTCCTGACTTTC. This sequence encodes CASSLFRGESSGANVLTF.

This clonotype was counted between two and nine times. This chain joins TRBV7-9 and TRBJ1-1, with TRBD1 identical over 8 bases. The CDR3 covers 15 residues. V trimming: 2 bases; J trimming: 3 bases; junction bases outside the gene matches: 5. Germline values: CDR1 SEHNR, CDR2 FQNEAQ (reference sequence). CDR3 bases: TGTGCCAGCAGCTTACAACAGGGGGAACACACTGAAGCTTTCTTT. It codes for CASSLQQGEHTEAFF.

This clonotype turned up a few times. The rearrangement uses TRBV28 and TRBJ1-5, with TRBD1 identical over 10 bases. Germline CDR1 is MDHEN and CDR2 is SYDVKM. Trimming removed 5 bases from V and 2 bases from J; junction bases left unmatched: 6. CDR3 size: 16 residues. The CDR3 loop reads CASSPTGGKGNQPQHF. In DNA, the CDR3 is TGTGCCAGCAGTCCGACAGGGGGCAAGGGCAATCAGCCCCAGCATTTT. The complete variable domain, with remaining parts taken from reference TRBV28 and TRBJ1-5, reads DVKVTQSSRYLVKRTGEKVFLECVQDMDHENMFWYRQDPGLGLRLIYFSYDVKMKEKGDIPEGYSVSREKKERFSLILESASTNQTSMYLCASSPTGGKGNQPQHFGDGTRLSIL.

This clonotype was detected many times. The chain uses TRBV12-3 or TRBV12-4 and TRBJ2-7; D might be TRBD2 (5 bases). The CDR3 consists of 14 residues. V was cut by 6 bases and J by 5 bases, with 17 bases left in between. The CDR3 nucleotides are TGTGCCAGCAGCCCCCGCGGGTTTGGGAACGAGCAGTACTTC. It yields the protein CASSPRGFGNEQYF.

The V and J genes are TRBV4-1 and TRBJ2-1; 8 bases are shared with TRBD2. Germline CDR1 MGHRA, CDR2 YSYEKL. This CDR3 has 16 residues. V shed 3 bases and J 3 bases; nucleotides not matched to a gene: 7. This chain's CDR3 is CASSHPTTSDYNEQFF. CDR3 in DNA: TGCGCCAGCAGCCATCCAACGACTAGCGACTACAATGAGCAGTTCTTC.

This clonotype came up many times. The V gene is TRBV20-1, the J gene TRBJ2-3; D unclear. CDR1 is DFQATT and CDR2 is SNEGSKA in the germline V gene (reference sequence). With 4 bases removed from V and 6 bases from J, the gap between germline ends came to 14 bases. CDR3 size: 13 residues. The CDR3 sequence is CSATELIVDTQYF. The CDR3 DNA reads TGCAGTGCTACCGAGTTAATTGTCGATACGCAGTATTTT.

The V call is TRBV28, the J call TRBJ1-4; 8 bases line up with TRBD1. The CDR3 totals 13 residues. The trim removed 6 bases at V and 8 bases at J, leaving 5 bases unmatched. Germline CDR1 is MDHEN and CDR2 is SYDVKM. The CDR3 sequence is CASRETGDEKLFF. In DNA, the CDR3 is TGTGCCAGCAGAGAGACAGGGGACGAAAAACTGTTTTTT.

This clonotype appeared a few times. The V call is TRBV20-1, the J call TRBJ2-1, with D maybe TRBD2 (5 bases). The CDR3 is made up of 11 amino acids. The V and J ends lost 6 bases and 8 bases respectively, with 11 bases between them. The germline V gene has CDR1 DFQATT and CDR2 SNEGSKA (reference sequence). The CDR3 region has the DNA TGCAGTGCCCGGTCGGGGTATGAGCAGTTCTTC. It translates to CSARSGYEQFF.

Many counts were recorded for this clonotype. DNA for the CDR3: TGCAGTGCTACGGGACAGACACAAGAGACCCAGTACTTC. Amino acids: CSATGQTQETQYF. V gene TRBV20-1 combines with J gene TRBJ2-5, with 7 nucleotides matching TRBD1. Germline CDR1 is DFQATT and CDR2 is SNEGSKA (reference sequence). The CDR3 runs to 13 residues. V was pared by 4 bases and J by 2 bases, with 4 bases of the junction left unmatched.